This TCR beta chain appears in the sequencing data of a study of beta chain features in type 1 diabetes. V lost 6 bases, J lost 3 bases, and 18 bases lay in between. The length of the CDR3 is 15 residues. The germline gives CDR1 SEHNR, CDR2 FQNEAQ (reference sequence). Reverse transcribing all isolated RNA meant expressed TCRB transcripts were sequenced. Read totals for stem cell-like memory T cell samples averaged about 1 million. Clones were read by immunoSEQ multiplex PCR, and TCRdb kept only the in-frame ones, dropping some. The sample shows about 110,000 clones, about 40% of them seen only once. Naive, central memory, regulatory and stem cell-like memory cells within the CD4+ compartment were sorted using CD45RO/CCR7/CD25/CD127/CD95/CD27. Sorting gave populations that all exceeded 98% purity.

The sequence was obtained from a woman between 18 and 29 years old in good health. The J gene is TRBJ2-7, the V gene TRBV7-9; a weak D match, TRBD2 (6 bases). Sequencing was performed on stem cell memory CD4+ T cells from blood. The CDR3 DNA is TGTGCCAGCAGTCCCCACGGGGGACCCCTCTACGAGCAGTACTTC. Encoded protein: CASSPHGGPLYEQYF.